The entry below gives a single TCR beta chain sequence along with its context. The CDR3 runs to 17 residues. V was shortened by 3 bases and J by 2 bases, with 16 bases between the two germline ends. Germline V gene lookup returns CDR1 KGHDR and CDR2 SFDVKD. Random hexamers were used to reverse transcribe the RNA input (about 0.5 to 1 ug). The amplification used immunoSEQ multiplex PCR on TCR beta CDR3; it spanned 54 Vbeta and 13 Jbeta. TCRdb analysed the immunoSEQ multiplex PCR reads with MiXCR anew, one entry per CDR3 protein. The data contain approximately 140,000 distinct CDR3 sequences, roughly 95% of them singletons. Sequencing of TCR beta was performed on blood CD8+ and CD4+ T cells. The patients who served as multiple sclerosis controls were treatment-naive and had stable or active relapsing-remitting disease that fulfilled the revised McDonald criteria. In contrast to the negatively isolated CD8+ and CD4+ T cells, TEMRA cells were FACS-enriched.

The data are from a study of CD8 T cells in Susac syndrome. This TCR was sampled from a human donor with multiple sclerosis. The sample consisted of CD4+ T cells from PBMCs. The chain is built from TRBV24-1 and TRBJ2-1; D might be TRBD2 (6 bases). CDR3 sequence: CATSDPSLRETYNEQFF. The CDR3 DNA follows: TGTGCCACCAGTGATCCTTCACTCCGGGAGACCTACAATGAGCAGTTCTTC.